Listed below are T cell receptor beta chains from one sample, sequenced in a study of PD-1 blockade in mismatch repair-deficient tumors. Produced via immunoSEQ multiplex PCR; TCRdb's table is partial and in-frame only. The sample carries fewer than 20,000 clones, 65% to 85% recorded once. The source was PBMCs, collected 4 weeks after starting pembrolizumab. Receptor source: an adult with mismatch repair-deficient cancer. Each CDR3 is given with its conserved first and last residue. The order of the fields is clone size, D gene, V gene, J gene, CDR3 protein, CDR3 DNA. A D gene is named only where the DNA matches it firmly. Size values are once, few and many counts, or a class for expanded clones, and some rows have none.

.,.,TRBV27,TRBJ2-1,CASSPRDFNGNEQFF,TGTGCCAGCAGTCCAAGGGACTTCAATGGGAATGAGCAGTTCTTC
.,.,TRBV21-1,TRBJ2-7,CASSTKTNPAGSYEQYF,TGTGCCAGCAGCACAAAAACGAATCCCGCAGGGTCCTACGAGCAGTACTTC
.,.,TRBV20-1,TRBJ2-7,CSAYSYEQYF,TGCAGTGCCTATTCCTACGAGCAGTACTTC
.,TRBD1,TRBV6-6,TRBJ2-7,CASIGGTGRSEQYF,TGTGCCAGCATTGGCGGGACAGGGCGGTCCGAGCAGTACTTC
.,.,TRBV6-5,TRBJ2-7,CASSYADSYEQYF,TGTGCCAGCAGTTACGCCGACAGCTACGAGCAGTACTTC
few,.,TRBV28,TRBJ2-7,CASSFSGTPYEQYF,TGTGCCAGCAGTTTTTCCGGGACACCCTACGAGCAGTACTTC
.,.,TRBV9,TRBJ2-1,CASSVGGSQRGNEQFF,TGTGCCAGCAGCGTAGGAGGTAGTCAAAGGGGCAATGAGCAGTTCTTC
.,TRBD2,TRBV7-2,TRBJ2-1,CASSFTSGSYNEQFF,TGTGCCAGCAGCTTTACTAGCGGGAGCTACAATGAGCAGTTCTTC
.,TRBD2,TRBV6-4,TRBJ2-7,CASSDLGLADSSYEQYF,TGTGCCAGCAGTGACCTAGGGCTAGCGGACTCTTCCTACGAGCAGTACTTC
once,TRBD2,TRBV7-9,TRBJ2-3,CASSLVAGGTTDTQYF,TGTGCCAGCAGCTTAGTGGCGGGAGGGACCACAGATACGCAGTATTTT
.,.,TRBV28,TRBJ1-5,CATRNSNQPQHF,TGTGCCACCAGAAACTCTAATCAGCCCCAGCATTTT
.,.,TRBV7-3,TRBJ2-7,CASSSYTGEQYF,TGTGCCAGCAGCTCCTACACGGGTGAGCAGTACTTC
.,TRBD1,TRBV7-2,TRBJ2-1,CASSLGDRGVRYEQFF,TGTGCCAGCAGCCTGGGGGACAGGGGCGTTAGGTATGAGCAGTTCTTC
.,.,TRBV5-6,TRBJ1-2,CASSLNSEYQLWPGYGYTF,TGTGCCAGCAGCTTGAACTCAGAGTACCAACTATGGCCCGGCTATGGCTACACCTTC
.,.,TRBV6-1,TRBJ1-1,CASSLEGGVNTEAFF,TGTGCCAGCAGTTTAGAAGGGGGTGTGAACACTGAAGCTTTCTTT
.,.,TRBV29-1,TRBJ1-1,CSVEMGPAWTEAFF,TGCAGCGTTGAAATGGGGCCGGCATGGACTGAAGCTTTCTTT
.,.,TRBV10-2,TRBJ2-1,CASSDRSYNEQFF,TGCGCCAGCAGTGACCGCTCCTACAATGAGCAGTTCTTC
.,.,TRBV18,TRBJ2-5,CASSSTGQETQYF,TGTGCCAGCTCATCCACAGGCCAAGAGACCCAGTACTTC
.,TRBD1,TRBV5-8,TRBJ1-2,CASSSSHQGAGGYTF,TGTGCCAGCAGCTCCTCGCATCAGGGGGCAGGTGGCTACACCTTC
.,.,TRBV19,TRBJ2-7,CASSPFDRSDYEQYF,TGTGCCAGTAGTCCTTTTGACAGGTCTGACTACGAGCAGTACTTC
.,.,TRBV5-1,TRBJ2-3,CASSLDTGDTQYF,TGCGCCAGCAGCCTGGATACCGGAGATACGCAGTATTTT
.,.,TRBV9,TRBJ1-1,CASSVVGTVNTEAFF,TGTGCCAGCAGCGTAGTCGGTACCGTGAACACTGAAGCTTTCTTT
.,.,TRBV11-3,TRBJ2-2,CASSPGGPDTGELFF,TGTGCCAGCAGCCCCGGGGGGCCGGACACCGGGGAGCTGTTTTTT
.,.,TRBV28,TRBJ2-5,CASSSPTETQYF,TGTGCCAGCAGTTCCCCTACGGAGACCCAGTACTTC
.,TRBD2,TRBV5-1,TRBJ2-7,CASSYETSGSEQYF,TGCGCCAGCAGCTACGAGACTAGCGGGAGCGAGCAGTACTTC
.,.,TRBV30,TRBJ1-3,CAWSDNSGNTIYF,TGTGCCTGGAGTGACAACTCTGGAAACACCATATATTTT
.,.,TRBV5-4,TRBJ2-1,CASSPGGGLYNEQFF,TGTGCCAGCAGCCCAGGCGGGGGCTTGTACAATGAGCAGTTCTTC
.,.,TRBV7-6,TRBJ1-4,CASSLDGGREKLFF,TGTGCCAGCAGCTTAGATGGGGGCCGGGAAAAACTGTTTTTT
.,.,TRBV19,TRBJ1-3,CASSIRILSGSGNTIYF,TGTGCCAGTAGTATCAGAATCCTGTCGGGCTCTGGAAACACCATATATTTT
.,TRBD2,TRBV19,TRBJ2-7,CASSPLAGGIIHEQYF,TGTGCCAGTAGCCCACTAGCGGGAGGGATTATTCACGAGCAGTACTTC
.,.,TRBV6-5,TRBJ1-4,CASTPGVSTNEKLFF,TGTGCCAGCACCCCAGGGGTTTCAACTAATGAAAAACTGTTTTTT
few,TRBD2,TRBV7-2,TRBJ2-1,CASSLVAGGRSDNEQFF,TGTGCCAGCAGCTTAGTGGCGGGAGGGCGAAGTGACAATGAGCAGTTCTTC
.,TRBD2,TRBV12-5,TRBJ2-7,CASGLDPQPSGNYEQYF,TGTGCTAGTGGTTTGGACCCCCAGCCTAGCGGGAATTACGAGCAGTACTTC
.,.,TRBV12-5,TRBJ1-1,CASRGAGEAFF,TGTGCTAGCAGGGGCGCGGGTGAAGCTTTCTTT
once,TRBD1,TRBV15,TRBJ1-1,CATSRAQGAGEAFF,TGTGCCACCAGCAGGGCACAGGGGGCGGGTGAAGCTTTCTTT
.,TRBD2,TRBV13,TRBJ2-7,CASSTGLGYEQYF,TGTGCCAGCAGCACAGGACTAGGCTACGAGCAGTACTTC
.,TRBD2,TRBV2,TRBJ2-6,CASSGLAGALSGANVLTF,TGTGCCAGCAGTGGACTAGCGGGCGCACTCTCTGGGGCCAACGTCCTGACTTTC
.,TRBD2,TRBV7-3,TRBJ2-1,CASSRVAGLEEQFF,TGTGCCAGCAGCAGGGTAGCGGGACTAGAAGAGCAGTTCTTC
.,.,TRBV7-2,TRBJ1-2,CASSLVSENYGYTF,TGTGCCAGCAGCTTAGTGTCGGAGAACTATGGCTACACCTTC
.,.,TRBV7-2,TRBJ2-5,CASSPVVGSLEGTQYF,TGTGCCAGCAGCCCCGTTGTGGGCAGCCTGGAGGGGACCCAGTACTTC
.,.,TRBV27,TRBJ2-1,CASSLYGGGSGEQFF,TGTGCCAGCAGTTTATATGGGGGAGGCAGTGGTGAGCAGTTCTTC
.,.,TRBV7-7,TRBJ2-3,CASSAHRVDTQYF,TGTGCTAGCAGCGCGCACAGGGTGGATACGCAGTATTTT
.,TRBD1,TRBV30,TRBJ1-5,CAWRQTGGNQPQHF,TGTGCCTGGCGCCAGACAGGGGGCAATCAGCCCCAGCATTTT
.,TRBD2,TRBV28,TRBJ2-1,CASRRGTSGSNGEQFF,TGTGCCAGCAGGCGGGGGACTAGCGGGAGTAACGGTGAGCAGTTCTTC
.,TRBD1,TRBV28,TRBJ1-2,CASNIPGQVYSYTF,TGTGCCAGCAACATTCCGGGACAGGTTTACAGCTACACCTTC
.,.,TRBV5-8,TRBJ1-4,CASSGGLNEKLFF,TGTGCCAGCAGCGGCGGACTTAATGAAAAACTGTTTTTT
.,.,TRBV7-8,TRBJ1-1,CASSLANLRGNTEAFF,TGTGCCAGCAGCTTAGCCAACCTCAGGGGGAACACTGAAGCTTTCTTT
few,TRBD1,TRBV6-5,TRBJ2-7,CASKRVKGGEQYF,TGTGCCAGCAAAAGAGTGAAAGGGGGCGAACAGTACTTC